This T cell receptor beta chain is drawn from a study of OX40 agonist ivuxolimab in advanced cancers. The overall study: Patients were around 83% male with ages roughly 20 to 85, mean around 58. Three partial responders included one hepatocellular carcinoma patient and two cutaneous melanoma patients.

The CDR3 runs 13 residues. Trimming took 6 bases from V and 3 from J, leaving 12 bases between them. Germline CDR1 reads SQVTM; CDR2 reads ANQGSEA. Clones were sequenced by immunoSEQ multiplex PCR, and TCRdb holds only the in-frame ones, with some missing. The sample holds tens of thousands of clones, over 80% seen once. Study-wide results and caveats: Both blood CD4+ and CD8+ T cells showed clonal growth by week 6 at 0.1 to 3.0 mg/kg.

Of note for this clone: The antigen is unknown.

V and J are TRBV29-1 and TRBJ2-1; D ambiguous. Material: CD4+ or CD8+ T cells sorted from blood, obtained in a trial of the OX40 agonist ivuxolimab. The receptor's source is an adult with an advanced solid tumor such as melanoma, head and neck, liver or kidney cancer. The CDR3 nucleotides are TGCAGCGTCAATCTAGTGTTCTACAATGAGCAGTTCTTC. This encodes CSVNLVFYNEQFF.